The rows below give T cell receptor beta chains drawn from one sample of a study of CD8+ T cells in alopecia areata. Here immunoSEQ multiplex PCR was the method, and the copy in TCRdb shows in-frame clones only, minus some. The data show 200,000 to 250,000 clones, less than 45% seen once. Sequencing was performed on CD4+ T cells sorted from blood, taken at approximately week 36, from a patient treated with tofacitinib. The receptors were sampled from a human donor with alopecia areata. Each CDR3 is given with its conserved first and last residue. A D gene is named only where the DNA matches it firmly. Clone size is not always given. Where it is, it says once, few, many or a class for expanded clones.

V gene: TRBV6-5
clone size: .
D gene: .
J gene: TRBJ1-5
CDR3 DNA: TGTGCCAGCAGCCGCGGACAGAGCAATCAGCCCCAGCATTTT
CDR3 protein: CASSRGQSNQPQHF

V gene: TRBV2
clone size: .
D gene: .
J gene: TRBJ2-3
CDR3 DNA: TGTGCCGGAATCCCCCATTCGGCAAATACGCAGTATTTT
CDR3 protein: CAGIPHSANTQYF

V gene: TRBV7-2
clone size: .
D gene: TRBD2
J gene: TRBJ2-7
CDR3 DNA: TGTGCCAGCAGCTCGTCTAGCGGGGGGATCTACGAGCAGTACTTC
CDR3 protein: CASSSSSGGIYEQYF

V gene: TRBV28
clone size: .
D gene: .
J gene: TRBJ1-1
CDR3 DNA: TGTGCCAGCAGGACCCCGGGGGACACTGAAGCTTTCTTT
CDR3 protein: CASRTPGDTEAFF

V gene: TRBV5-1
clone size: few
D gene: .
J gene: TRBJ2-6
CDR3 DNA: TGCGCCAGCCCCCCCAGGGCTAACTCTGGGGCCAACGTCCTGACTTTC
CDR3 protein: CASPPRANSGANVLTF

V gene: TRBV4-1
clone size: .
D gene: TRBD2
J gene: TRBJ2-5
CDR3 DNA: TGCGCCAGCAGCCAAGAAGGGGCGGGGGTCCAAGAGACCCAGTACTTC
CDR3 protein: CASSQEGAGVQETQYF

V gene: TRBV11-2
clone size: .
D gene: TRBD2
J gene: TRBJ2-5
CDR3 DNA: TGTGCCAGCAGCTTAGATCCTAGCGGGAGAACCCAGTACTTC
CDR3 protein: CASSLDPSGRTQYF

V gene: TRBV19
clone size: few
D gene: TRBD1
J gene: TRBJ2-7
CDR3 DNA: TGTGCCAGTAGTGACCCGGGACAGGGGAAAAACGAGCAGTACTTC
CDR3 protein: CASSDPGQGKNEQYF

V gene: TRBV29-1
clone size: .
D gene: .
J gene: TRBJ2-6
CDR3 DNA: TGCAGCGTTGAAAAATCTGGGGCCAACGTCCTGACTTTC
CDR3 protein: CSVEKSGANVLTF

V gene: TRBV7-2
clone size: few
D gene: TRBD2
J gene: TRBJ2-1
CDR3 DNA: TGTGCCAGCAGGACTCCCGGGACTAAGGCTGACAATGAGCAGTTCTTC
CDR3 protein: CASRTPGTKADNEQFF

V gene: TRBV6-5
clone size: .
D gene: .
J gene: TRBJ2-1
CDR3 DNA: TGTGCCAGCAGTTACTCGAGAGGGCTGAATGAGCAGTTCTTC
CDR3 protein: CASSYSRGLNEQFF

V gene: TRBV28
clone size: few
D gene: .
J gene: TRBJ2-1
CDR3 DNA: TGTGCCAGCAGCCTCCACAATGAGCAGTTCTTC
CDR3 protein: CASSLHNEQFF

V gene: TRBV11-2
clone size: .
D gene: .
J gene: TRBJ1-1
CDR3 DNA: TGTGCCAGCAGCCCCATTAGTATTGCGTCTGAAGCTTTCTTT
CDR3 protein: CASSPISIASEAFF

V gene: TRBV7-9
clone size: .
D gene: TRBD1
J gene: TRBJ1-1
CDR3 DNA: TGTGCCGGCGACAGGGCCGGGAACACTGAAGCTTTCTTT
CDR3 protein: CAGDRAGNTEAFF

V gene: TRBV5-1
clone size: .
D gene: TRBD1
J gene: TRBJ1-6
CDR3 DNA: TGCGCCAGCAGCTTGAAGACAGGGAATTCACCCCTCCACTTT
CDR3 protein: CASSLKTGNSPLHF

V gene: TRBV29-1
clone size: few
D gene: .
J gene: TRBJ1-1
CDR3 DNA: TGCAGCGTGGGGGGGATCACTGAAGCTTTCTTT
CDR3 protein: CSVGGITEAFF

V gene: TRBV23-1
clone size: .
D gene: .
J gene: TRBJ1-3
CDR3 DNA: TGCGCCAGCAGTCGTTGTGGCGGGTTAAACTCTGGAAACACCATATATTTT
CDR3 protein: CASSRCGGLNSGNTIYF

V gene: TRBV7-2
clone size: .
D gene: .
J gene: TRBJ1-2
CDR3 DNA: TGTGCCAGCAGCTTAGCGATGGGCGGAACCTATGGCTACACCTTC
CDR3 protein: CASSLAMGGTYGYTF

V gene: TRBV9
clone size: .
D gene: .
J gene: TRBJ2-2
CDR3 DNA: TGTGCCAGCAGCGTAGGCCCCCCTAGCGTTCCCAACACCGGGGAGCTGTTTTTT
CDR3 protein: CASSVGPPSVPNTGELFF

V gene: TRBV7-9
clone size: .
D gene: TRBD1
J gene: TRBJ2-3
CDR3 DNA: TGTGCCAGCAGCAGTTACAGGGGGATCACAGATACGCAGTATTTT
CDR3 protein: CASSSYRGITDTQYF